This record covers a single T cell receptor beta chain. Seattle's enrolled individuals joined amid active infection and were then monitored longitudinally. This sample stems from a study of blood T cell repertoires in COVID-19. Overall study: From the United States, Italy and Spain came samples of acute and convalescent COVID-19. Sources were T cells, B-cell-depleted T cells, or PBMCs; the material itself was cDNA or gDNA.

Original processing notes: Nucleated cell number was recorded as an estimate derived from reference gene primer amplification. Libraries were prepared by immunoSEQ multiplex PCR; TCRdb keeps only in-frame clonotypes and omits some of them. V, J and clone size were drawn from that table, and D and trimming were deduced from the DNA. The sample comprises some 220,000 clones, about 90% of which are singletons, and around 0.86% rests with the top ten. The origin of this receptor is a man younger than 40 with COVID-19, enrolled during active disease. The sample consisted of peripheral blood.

The chain's CDR3 is CASSVIGQGTYGYTF. CDR3 DNA: TGTGCCAGCAGTGTAATCGGACAGGGGACCTATGGCTACACCTTC. The rearrangement uses TRBV2 and TRBJ1-2, with 9 bases identical to TRBD1. With 4 bases clipped from V and 4 bases from J, the junction kept 7 bases outside the gene matches. The CDR3 has 15 amino acids. CDR1 and CDR2 from the germline V gene are SNHLY and FYNNEI.